This TCR beta chain was sequenced for a study of neurological immune-mediated disorders. Looked up from germline, CDR1 is DFQATT and CDR2 is SNEGSKA (reference sequence). The CDR3 is 14 residues long. V lost 3 bases, J lost 3 bases, and 11 bases lay in between. The time point is: longitudinal time-point 3. Stored at -80 C, 2 million PBMCs were the source of the unsorted libraries. 5'RACE with 10-nucleotide random UMIs generated the cDNA. TCRdb independently ran MiXCR on the 5' RACE reads; one entry per CDR3 protein. Of under 130,000 distinct CDR3 sequences in the sample, 10% to 14% are singletons; the top ten hold under 4%.

Sequencing input: PBMCs. The chain employs TRBV20-1 and TRBJ2-2, with D maybe TRBD2 (5 bases). The clonotype was recovered from a female donor with HTLV-1-associated myelopathy (HAM/TSP). The CDR3: CSASRGWDTGELFF. The CDR3 nucleotides are TGCAGTGCTAGCCGGGGATGGGACACCGGGGAGCTGTTTTTT.